The sequence of this TCR beta chain was determined in a study of blood T cell repertoires in COVID-19. The overall study: The origin of the acute and convalescent COVID-19 samples was the United States, Italy and Spain. From T cells, B-cell-depleted T cells, or PBMCs came the material, which was cDNA or gDNA.

V shed 6 bases, J shed 5 bases, and the junction held 7 bases outside the gene matches. This CDR3 has 15 amino acids. Germline V gives CDR1 LNHDA, CDR2 SQIVND (reference sequence). Per the authors' pipeline: From reference gene primer amplification, estimates of nucleated cell counts were derived. Data came from immunoSEQ multiplex PCR; TCRdb stores just in-frame clones and leaves some out. D and trimming come from the DNA, and the V and J calls and clone size come from that table. This table has 170,000 or so clones, 80% to 85% appearing once. The chain has TRBV19 and TRBJ2-5; 12 nucleotides agree with TRBD2. The source is a young man with active or convalescent COVID-19. The specimen was peripheral blood. This CDR3 reads CASRRTSGVGETQYF. CDR3 coding DNA: TGTGCCAGTAGAAGGACTAGCGGGGTTGGGGAGACCCAGTACTTC.